What follows are 32 T cell receptor beta chains derived from one specimen sequenced in a study of shared clonotypes between healthy human individuals. Profiling relied on immunoSEQ multiplex PCR, and the TCRdb table lists in-frame clones only, not all of them. The sample records about 800,000 clones, 95% to 97% being singletons. CD45RO-negative CD8 cells positively selected for CCR7 made up the naive population, which excluded terminally differentiated effector memory CD45RA+ cells. The sample consisted of naive CD8+ T cells sorted from blood. The receptor set was obtained from a man aged 25 to 45 in good health.

The CDR3 sequence: CASSFFGMGGLIAKNIQYF. DNA of the CDR3: TGTGCCAGCAGTTTCTTCGGCATGGGAGGGCTGATAGCCAAAAACATTCAGTACTTC. V is TRBV28 and J is TRBJ2-4; 7 nucleotides line up with TRBD2. The CDR3 extends over 19 amino acids. V lost 3 bases to trimming and J lost 0 bases; unmatched junction nucleotides: 14. Germline CDR1 MDHEN, CDR2 SYDVKM.

The CDR3 reads CASSHPQGLPNNEQFF. As DNA, the CDR3 is TGTGCCAGCAGCCACCCACAGGGGCTTCCCAACAATGAGCAGTTCTTC. The chain employs TRBV7-6 and TRBJ2-1; TRBD1 agrees at 7 bases. The CDR3 runs 16 residues. Per germline, CDR1 SGHVS and CDR2 FNYEAQ. Losses at the gene ends were 5 bases for V and 5 bases for J; bases not matched to a gene: 12.

This sequence joins TRBV7-9 and TRBJ2-7; D possibly corresponds to TRBD2 (5 bases). The V end was cut by 5 bases, the J end by 6 bases, with 17 bases between. CDR1 and CDR2 from the germline V gene are SEHNR and FQNEAQ (reference sequence). The CDR3 totals 14 residues. The CDR3: CASSESMKRFEQYF. CDR3 nucleotides: TGTGCCAGCAGCGAATCCATGAAGCGGTTCGAGCAGTACTTC.

CDR3 protein: CSVDGPETYEQYF. CDR3 coding DNA: TGCAGCGTTGACGGCCCGGAAACCTACGAGCAGTACTTC. The J gene is TRBJ2-7, the V gene TRBV29-1, with unresolved D. The CDR3 sequence is 13 residues long. V lost 3 bases to trimming and J lost 2 bases, with 11 bases between them. Per germline, CDR1 SQVTM and CDR2 ANQGSEA.

The chain has TRBV10-2 and TRBJ2-1, with 12 bases aligning to TRBD2. The CDR3 covers 16 residues. Germline V gives CDR1 WSHSY, CDR2 SAAADI. The J segment lost 5 bases and the V segment lost 6 bases, leaving 8 bases of the junction unmatched. The CDR3 is CASSELGLAGNNEQFF. The CDR3 region has the DNA TGCGCCAGCAGCGAACTTGGACTAGCGGGAAACAATGAGCAGTTCTTC.

The J gene is TRBJ2-7, the V gene TRBV5-1, with D perhaps assigned TRBD1 or TRBD2 (5 bases each). CDR1 is SGHRS and CDR2 is YFSETQ in the germline V gene. The CDR3 length is 15 residues. V lost 0 bases to trimming and J lost 0 bases, with 10 bases between them. The CDR3 reads CASSLVAGTSYEQYF. CDR3 sequence (DNA): TGCGCCAGCAGCTTGGTTGCAGGGACCTCCTACGAGCAGTACTTC.

J is TRBJ2-7 and V is TRBV29-1, with TRBD1 matching 9 bases. Germline V gene data show CDR1 as SQVTM and CDR2 as ANQGSEA. V shed 0 bases and J 5 bases; nucleotides not matched to a gene: 5. The CDR3 has 14 amino acids. CDR3 sequence (DNA): TGCAGCGTTGAAGATCGGACAGGGGACAACGAGCAGTACTTC. It encodes CSVEDRTGDNEQYF.

The chain recombines TRBV4-1 with TRBJ2-5, with D unresolved. The CDR3 is made up of 15 amino acids. CDR1 MGHRA and CDR2 YSYEKL come from the germline V gene. V was cut by 1 base and J by 5 bases, with 14 bases left in between. CDR3 in DNA: TGCGCCAGCAGCCAAGTCCCGACTTGGGTGGAGACCCAGTACTTC. Protein: CASSQVPTWVETQYF.

This CDR3 reads CASSFGQKGTGELFF. DNA for the CDR3: TGTGCCAGCAGCTTTGGACAGAAGGGCACCGGGGAGCTGTTTTTT. This chain links TRBV11-2 with TRBJ2-2, with a possible D match to TRBD1 (6 bases). The V end was cut by 3 bases, the J end by 4 bases, with 12 bases between. Germline CDR1 is SGHAT and CDR2 is FQNNGV. There are 15 residues in the CDR3.

V and J are TRBV27 and TRBJ1-4; tentatively, D is TRBD1 (5 bases). CDR1 and CDR2 (germline): MNHEY, SMNVEV (reference sequence). The V gene lost 5 bases and the J gene lost 7 bases, with 17 bases spanning the gap. The CDR3 contains 15 residues. The CDR3 reads CASSPFQGLGEKLFF. DNA of the CDR3: TGTGCCAGCAGTCCTTTCCAGGGTCTAGGTGAAAAACTGTTTTTT. The variable domain in full, completed from reference TRBV27 and TRBJ1-4, reads EAQVTQNPRYLITVTGKKLTVTCSQNMNHEYMSWYRQDPGLGLRQIYYSMNVEVTDKGDVPEGYKVSRKEKRNFPLILESPSPNQTSLYFCASSPFQGLGEKLFFGSGTQLSVL.

The chain recombines TRBV5-1 with TRBJ2-1; 7 nucleotides line up with TRBD1. Germline-derived CDR1 and CDR2 are SGHRS and YFSETQ. V lost 2 bases and J lost 4; bases outside the gene matches: 9. The CDR3 runs to 16 residues. In nucleotides, the CDR3 is TGCGCCAGCAGCTTAAGCCGGGACAGTTTTTACAATGAGCAGTTCTTC. It specifies CASSLSRDSFYNEQFF.

The table lists this clone with a count of one. The chain links TRBV6-6 to TRBJ1-4, with D perhaps TRBD1 (6 bases). CDR1 is MNHNY and CDR2 is SVGAGI in the germline V gene (reference sequence). The CDR3 extends over 13 amino acids. The V end lost 6 bases, the J end lost 7 bases, and 12 bases lay between the germline ends. The CDR3 protein is CASRPGTTEKLFF. The CDR3 coding sequence is TGTGCCAGCAGACCCGGGACAACTGAAAAACTGTTTTTT.

The rearrangement joins TRBV4-1 to TRBJ1-1; a weak D match, TRBD1 (5 bases). CDR3 length: 16 residues. Trimming left V 8 bases short and J 0 bases short, with 19 bases between. The germline gives CDR1 MGHRA, CDR2 YSYEKL. CDR3 DNA sequence: TGCGCCAGCCGCGAGAGGGGCAAAAATATGAACACTGAAGCTTTCTTT. Translating gives CASRERGKNMNTEAFF.

Worth noting for this clone: The identical CDR3 is also encoded by other nucleotide sequences in the sample. This chain links TRBV27 with TRBJ1-5; D ambiguous. The germline gives CDR1 MNHEY, CDR2 SMNVEV (reference sequence). V was pared by 6 bases and J by 7 bases, with 10 bases between. The CDR3 consists of 12 residues. CDR3 sequence: CASSFVGQPQHF. As DNA, the CDR3 is TGTGCCAGCAGCTTTGTCGGGCAGCCCCAGCATTTT.

This chain links TRBV7-9 with TRBJ2-1, with 9 bases aligning to TRBD1. Unmatched junction bases numbered 14, after V lost 6 bases and J lost 8 bases. The CDR3 has 16 amino acids. Germline CDR1 is SEHNR and CDR2 is FQNEAQ (reference sequence). CDR3 sequence (DNA): TGTGCCAGCAGATGGCAACAGGGGGCGCAATTGGATGAGCAGTTCTTC. Translating it yields CASRWQQGAQLDEQFF.

This clone was observed once. This chain connects TRBV4-1 to TRBJ2-7, with 8 positions matching TRBD2. The CDR3 sequence is 15 residues long. V was clipped by 4 bases and J by 0 bases; unmatched bases: 5. Per the germline V gene, CDR1 is MGHRA and CDR2 is YSYEKL. This CDR3 is CASSRLAGSSYEQYF. The CDR3 DNA sequence: TGCGCCAGCAGCCGGTTAGCGGGAAGCTCCTACGAGCAGTACTTC.

CDR3 amino acids: CASSLGPSDNEQFF. In nucleotides, the CDR3 is TGTGCCAGCAGCTTAGGACCTAGTGACAATGAGCAGTTCTTC. The gene calls are TRBV7-7 and TRBJ2-1; D remains unclear. This CDR3 is 14 amino acids long. V shed 1 base and J shed 5 bases, with 9 bases lying between them. The germline V gene has CDR1 SSHAT and CDR2 FNYEAQ (reference sequence).

The chain uses TRBV27 and TRBJ2-5; D unclear. Trimming removed 1 base at V and 3 bases at J, with 12 bases between. From germline, CDR1 is MNHEY and CDR2 SMNVEV (reference sequence). CDR3 length equals 15 residues. The CDR3 loop is CASSLWGQHKETQYF. Here the CDR3 DNA reads TGTGCCAGCAGTTTATGGGGTCAGCATAAAGAGACCCAGTACTTC.

The chain links TRBV27 to TRBJ2-7; TRBD1 matches at 8 bases. The germline V gene has CDR1 MNHEY and CDR2 SMNVEV (reference sequence). V was pared by 5 bases and J by 5 bases, with 14 bases of the junction left unmatched. This CDR3 is built from 16 residues. CDR3 DNA sequence: TGTGCCAGCAGTACACAGATACCTGGACAGGGCCACGAGCAGTACTTC. It specifies CASSTQIPGQGHEQYF.

The chain links TRBV4-1 to TRBJ2-3; D is unresolved. The germline V gene has CDR1 MGHRA and CDR2 YSYEKL. The CDR3 runs to 13 residues. The V gene lost 2 bases and the J gene lost 5 bases, with 8 bases spanning the gap. In nucleotides, the CDR3 is TGCGCCAGCAGCCAATACTTTGGAGATACGCAGTATTTT. Protein: CASSQYFGDTQYF.

The rearrangement links TRBV5-1 to TRBJ2-1, with 14 positions matching TRBD2. J lost 9 bases, V lost 4 bases, and 6 bases had no gene match. Germline lookup yields CDR1 SGHRS and CDR2 YFSETQ. The CDR3 loop spans 15 amino acids. The DNA for the CDR3 is TGCGCCAGCAGCGGGGGACTAGCGGGAGAGACTGAGCAGTTCTTC. Its protein product is CASSGGLAGETEQFF.

The V and J genes are TRBV7-8 and TRBJ2-7, with TRBD2 matching 10 bases. CDR3 length equals 18 residues. Looked up from germline, CDR1 is SGHVS and CDR2 is FQNEAQ. J was trimmed by 2 bases and V by 5 bases; bases with no gene match: 15. The CDR3 DNA reads as TGTGCCAGCAGCCCCCCCGGCCTAGCGGGAGAGATAGCCTACGAGCAGTACTTC. It yields the protein CASSPPGLAGEIAYEQYF.

This chain links TRBV7-9 with TRBJ1-1; D gene unclear. The CDR3 sequence is 13 residues long. In germline, CDR1 is SEHNR, CDR2 FQNEAQ (reference sequence). V was shortened by 4 bases and J by 7 bases, with 13 bases between the two germline ends. The CDR3 is CASSSTKSFEAFF. CDR3 bases: TGTGCCAGCAGCTCAACGAAGAGTTTTGAAGCTTTCTTT.

The rearrangement uses TRBV28 and TRBJ2-3; no clear D. Trimming shortened V by 4 bases and J by 0 bases, and 17 bases separated the two germline ends. Germline assignment: CDR1 MDHEN and CDR2 SYDVKM. The CDR3 spans 17 residues. The DNA for the CDR3 is TGTGCCAGCAGTTACGAAGTAATCGGCGGTAGCACAGATACGCAGTATTTT. This gives the protein CASSYEVIGGSTDTQYF. The whole variable domain, remainder taken from reference TRBV28 and TRBJ2-3, is DVKVTQSSRYLVKRTGEKVFLECVQDMDHENMFWYRQDPGLGLRLIYFSYDVKMKEKGDIPEGYSVSREKKERFSLILESASTNQTSMYLCASSYEVIGGSTDTQYFGPGTRLTVL.

The V and J genes are TRBV6-1 and TRBJ2-1; a possible D gene is TRBD2 (6 bases). Germline loops: CDR1 MNHNS, CDR2 SASEGT. Deletions cut 4 bases from V and 15 bases from J, with 16 bases between. The CDR3 is 12 amino acids. The DNA of the CDR3 is TGTGCCAGCAGTGCATCTCCGGGACTCCGGTTCTTC. It is translated as CASSASPGLRFF.

This clone has just one count. The rearrangement joins TRBV7-9 to TRBJ2-7, with D perhaps assigned TRBD1 or TRBD2 (7 bases each). CDR3 size: 16 residues. Trimming pared 2 bases from V and 3 bases from J, leaving 17 bases between. CDR1 is SEHNR, CDR2 FQNEAQ, per germline (reference sequence). For the CDR3, the DNA is TGTGCCAGCAGCTTATACTCAGGGGGGGACCTCTACGAGCAGTACTTC. It codes for CASSLYSGGDLYEQYF. The full variable domain, completed using reference TRBV7-9 and TRBJ2-7, is DTGVSQNPRHKITKRGQNVTFRCDPISEHNRLYWYRQTLGQGPEFLTYFQNEAQLEKSRLLSDRFSAERPKGSFSTLEIQRTEQGDSAMYLCASSLYSGGDLYEQYFGPGTRLTVT.

This clone was detected once. CDR3 region: CASSPSPLLGRTQETQYF. Here the CDR3 DNA reads TGTGCCAGCAGTCCTTCCCCCCTCTTAGGGCGGACCCAAGAGACCCAGTACTTC. The chain recombines TRBV11-2 with TRBJ2-5; D uncertain. Per germline, CDR1 SGHAT and CDR2 FQNNGV. The ends were cut back, 6 bases at V and 1 base at J, with 24 bases in the middle. The CDR3 runs 18 residues.

V is TRBV4-3 and J is TRBJ2-1; TRBD2 matches 9 bases. The V segment lost 3 bases and the J segment 8 bases; nucleotides outside the gene matches: 14. The length of the CDR3 is 17 residues. CDR1 is LGHNA and CDR2 is YSLEER in the germline V gene. The CDR3 coding sequence is TGCGCCAGCAGCCAGGACGGGACTAGCAATATCTGGGATGAGCAGTTCTTC. Its translation: CASSQDGTSNIWDEQFF.

This chain uses TRBV28 with TRBJ2-2; D is undetermined. Germline lookup yields CDR1 MDHEN and CDR2 SYDVKM. The CDR3 runs to 14 residues. Trimming removed 4 bases at V and 1 base at J, with 7 bases between. CDR3 loop: CASSSRGNTGELFF. CDR3 DNA sequence: TGTGCCAGCAGTTCCCGAGGGAACACCGGGGAGCTGTTTTTT.

The CDR3, as DNA: TGTGCCAGCAACACAGGGTCTGGAAGCTACACCTTC. It codes for CASNTGSGSYTF. This chain connects TRBV6-5 to TRBJ1-2, with a possible D match to TRBD1 (6 bases). The CDR3 is made up of 12 amino acids. The germline V and J ends were trimmed by 7 bases and 9 bases, with 15 bases remaining between them. The germline gives CDR1 MNHEY, CDR2 SVGAGI.

The CDR3 region has the DNA TGTGCCAGCAGCCAAGATCCACAGGACCATGGCTACACCTTC. This gives the protein CASSQDPQDHGYTF. The chain joins TRBV14 to TRBJ1-2, with D possibly being TRBD1 (5 bases). The CDR3 runs to 14 residues. Trimming shortened V by 0 bases and J by 6 bases, and 11 bases separated the two germline ends. Per germline, CDR1 SGHDN and CDR2 FVKESK.

The chain has TRBV19 and TRBJ1-5; the match to TRBD1 covers 7 bases. The trim removed 4 bases at V and 4 bases at J, leaving 10 bases unmatched. Germline CDR1 and CDR2: LNHDA and SQIVND (reference sequence). The CDR3 has 16 amino acids. The CDR3 reads CASSRGTEGWNQPQHF. The CDR3 nucleotides are TGTGCCAGTAGTAGGGGGACAGAAGGGTGGAATCAGCCCCAGCATTTT. Drawing the rest from reference TRBV19 and TRBJ1-5, the complete variable domain is DGGITQSPKYLFRKEGQNVTLSCEQNLNHDAMYWYRQDPGQGLRLIYYSQIVNDFQKGDIAEGYSVSREKKESFPLTVTSAQKNPTAFYLCASSRGTEGWNQPQHFGDGTRLSIL.